A selection of T cell receptor beta chains follows, all from one sample in a study of control samples from healthy donors and cancer patients. Method: immunoSEQ multiplex PCR; TCRdb's copy keeps in-frame clones and lacks some. The table records about 3,000 clones, around 94% of them present only once. Material for sequencing was PBMCs. The receptors were gathered from a man between 65 and 85 years old with lung cancer. Both conserved end residues are part of each CDR3. The D gene is left open where the match is weak. Size tells how often a clone was seen (once, few, many) or the class of an expanded clone, and some rows leave it out.

>TRBV6-6|once|TRBJ2-2|.|15
TGTGCCAGCAGTTACGTTCGGGGTTATACCGGGGAGCTGTTTTTT
CASSYVRGYTGELFF
>TRBV15|.|TRBJ2-2|TRBD1|18
TGTGCCACCAGCAGATGGACAGGGGAAGACTCGAACACCGGGGAGCTGTTTTTT
CATSRWTGEDSNTGELFF
>TRBV19|.|TRBJ1-5|.|16
TGTGCCAGTAGTATGGAAAAAAGGCACGTAAATCAGCCCCAGCATTTT
CASSMEKRHVNQPQHF
>TRBV6-6|.|TRBJ1-1|TRBD1|15
TGTGCCAGCAGTTACTGGGGACAGCCGAACACTGAAGCTTTCTTT
CASSYWGQPNTEAFF
>TRBV25-1|.|TRBJ2-7|.|14
TGTGCCAGCAGCATTACAGGGGGGGCCCACGAGCAGTACTTC
CASSITGGAHEQYF
>TRBV6-5|.|TRBJ2-7|TRBD2|11
TGTGCCAGCAAACACGGGGGGGCGGAGTACTTC
CASKHGGAEYF
>TRBV24-1|.|TRBJ1-2|TRBD1|16
TGTGCCACCAGTGATTTGTCGGGACAGGGGGGTGATGGCTACACCTTC
CATSDLSGQGGDGYTF
>TRBV2|once|TRBJ2-3|.|14
TGTGCCAGCAGTGAAGGCGGGGGCCCCGATACGCAGTATTTT
CASSEGGGPDTQYF
>TRBV15|.|TRBJ1-1|.|13
TGTGCCACCAGCAGAGAACGGTACACTGAAGCTTTCTTT
CATSRERYTEAFF
>TRBV19|.|TRBJ1-4|TRBD1|21
TGTGCCAGTAGTGGAGAGGGGGGACGGACAGGAGGACTTACAACTAATGAAAAACTGTTTTTT
CASSGEGGRTGGLTTNEKLFF
>TRBV3-1/TRBV3-2|.|TRBJ1-1|TRBD1|12
TGTGCCAGCAGCCAGGGGACAGTTGGCGCTTTCTTT
CASSQGTVGAFF
>TRBV4-3|.|TRBJ2-7|.|14
TGCGCCAGCAGCGGAAGGGGGACGACCTACGAGCAGTACTTC
CASSGRGTTYEQYF
>TRBV2|.|TRBJ2-1|TRBD2|16
TGTGCCAGCAGTCCAACCTTAGCGGGGGGGATACATGAGCAGTTCTTC
CASSPTLAGGIHEQFF
>TRBV6-2/TRBV6-3|.|TRBJ2-7|.|16
TGTGCCAGCAGTGAGATGGGTAGCCGAAGCTCCTACGAGCAGTACTTC
CASSEMGSRSSYEQYF
>TRBV6-2/TRBV6-3|.|TRBJ2-2|TRBD2|15
TGTGCCAGCAGTAAGCGGGGGGGCCCCACCGGGGAGCTGTTTTTT
CASSKRGGPTGELFF
>TRBV4-3|.|TRBJ1-2|.|15
TGCGCCAGCAGCCCCCCGGGGGGGTTGGGCTATGGCTACACCTTC
CASSPPGGLGYGYTF
>TRBV19|.|TRBJ2-2|.|13
TGTGCCAGTAGTATAGTCCCCCTAGGGGAGCTGTTTTTT
CASSIVPLGELFF
>TRBV19|.|TRBJ1-3|.|14
TGTGCCAGTAGTATAGACAACTCTGGAAACACCATATATTTT
CASSIDNSGNTIYF
>TRBV5-1|.|TRBJ1-1|.|14
TGCGCCAGCAGCTTGGTAGTGGGGAACACTGAAGCTTTCTTT
CASSLVVGNTEAFF
>TRBV4-1|.|TRBJ2-1|.|14
TGCGCCAGCAGCCAACTGAGGGGGGGCAATGAGCAGTTCTTC
CASSQLRGGNEQFF
>TRBV19|.|TRBJ1-2|.|15
TGTGCCAGTAGCCCGAATGGCCTGACCGTCTATGGCTACACCTTC
CASSPNGLTVYGYTF
>TRBV24-1|.|TRBJ2-7|.|14
TGTGCCACCAGTGACGAACAGACGGGCTACGAGCAGTACTTC
CATSDEQTGYEQYF
>TRBV7-4|.|TRBJ1-6|.|16
TGTGCCAGCAGCCTCAGGTTAAGCTCCTATAATTCACCCCTCCACTTT
CASSLRLSSYNSPLHF
>TRBV6-6|.|TRBJ2-1|.|13
TGTGCCAGCAGTTACGAGGTTTACAATGAGCAGTTCTTC
CASSYEVYNEQFF
>TRBV6-6|.|TRBJ1-1|.|16
TGTGCCAGCAGTTCTGAAAGTAGGGGGTTGGACACTGAAGCTTTCTTT
CASSSESRGLDTEAFF
>TRBV5-6|.|TRBJ2-1|.|13
TGTGCCAGCAGCTCCGGGACTCATAATGAGCAGTTCTTC
CASSSGTHNEQFF
>TRBV6-1|.|TRBJ2-7|TRBD2|15
TGTGCCAGCAGTGAAGCGGGTGCGGGAGTCTACGAGCAGTACTTC
CASSEAGAGVYEQYF
>TRBV18|once|TRBJ2-1|TRBD2|16
TGTGCCAGCTCACCACCGGGACTAGCGAGCTACAATGAGCAGTTCTTC
CASSPPGLASYNEQFF
>TRBV6-4|few|TRBJ2-1|TRBD2|18
TGTGCCAGCAGTGACTCACAGGGCGGGGGGGAAGGTGGCAATGAGCAGTTCTTC
CASSDSQGGGEGGNEQFF
>TRBV18|.|TRBJ2-7|.|14
TGTGCCAGCTCACCACCGTTGAGGACCTACGAGCAGTACTTC
CASSPPLRTYEQYF
>TRBV11-2|.|TRBJ2-3|TRBD2|16
TGTGCCAGCAGCTCAAGGCCGGGACTAGCCCCAGATACGCAGTATTTT
CASSSRPGLAPDTQYF
>TRBV3-1/TRBV3-2|.|TRBJ2-1|.|15
TGTGCCAGCAGGTGGGTGGGCGGGGACGACAATGAGCAGTTCTTC
CASRWVGGDDNEQFF
>TRBV28|.|TRBJ2-7|.|12
TGTGCCAGCAGTTTACAGGGTGGCGAGCAGTACTTC
CASSLQGGEQYF
>TRBV9|.|TRBJ2-2|.|15
TGTGCCAGCAGCGTAGTAGACCTGAACACCGGGGAGCTGTTTTTT
CASSVVDLNTGELFF
>TRBV5-1|.|TRBJ1-1|.|14
TGCGCCAGCAGCCTAAGATCAGGGAACACTGAAGCTTTCTTT
CASSLRSGNTEAFF
>TRBV30|.|TRBJ2-1|.|14
TGTGCCTGTGGGACGGGGGTTGGCTACAATGAGCAGTTCTTC
CACGTGVGYNEQFF
>TRBV24-1|.|TRBJ1-2|.|13
TGTGCCACCAGTGATCCCGGACAGTATGGCTACACCTTC
CATSDPGQYGYTF
>TRBV16|.|TRBJ2-3|.|14
TGTGCCAGCAGCCAATCGGGCCCCACAGATACGCAGTATTTT
CASSQSGPTDTQYF
>TRBV5-6|.|TRBJ2-7|.|15
TGTGCCAGCAGCTTGGGGTCGCAGGGGCGAAGCGAGCAGTACTTC
CASSLGSQGRSEQYF
>TRBV19|.|TRBJ2-3|TRBD1|13
TGTGCCAGTAGTGCGGGACAGGGGGGTACGCAGTATTTT
CASSAGQGGTQYF
>TRBV7-9|.|TRBJ2-5|TRBD2|19
TGTGCCAGCAGCTTGGCGAGGTACCTAGCGGGGGGGATCCAAGAGACCCAGTACTTC
CASSLARYLAGGIQETQYF
>TRBV14|.|TRBJ1-5|.|12
TGTGCCAGCAGCCAACAGGGGCAGCCCCAGCATTTT
CASSQQGQPQHF